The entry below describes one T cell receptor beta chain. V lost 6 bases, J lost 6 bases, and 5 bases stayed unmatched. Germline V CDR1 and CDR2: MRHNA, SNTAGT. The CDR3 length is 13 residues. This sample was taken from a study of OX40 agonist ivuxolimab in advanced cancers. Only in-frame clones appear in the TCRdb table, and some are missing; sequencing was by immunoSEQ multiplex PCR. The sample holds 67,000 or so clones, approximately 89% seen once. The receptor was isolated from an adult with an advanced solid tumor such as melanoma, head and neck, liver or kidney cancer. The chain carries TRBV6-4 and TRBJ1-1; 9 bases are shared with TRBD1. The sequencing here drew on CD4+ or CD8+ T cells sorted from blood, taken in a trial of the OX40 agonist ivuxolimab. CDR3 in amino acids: CASSTNRGPEAFF. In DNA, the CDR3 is TGTGCCAGCAGCACCAACAGGGGGCCTGAAGCTTTCTTT.